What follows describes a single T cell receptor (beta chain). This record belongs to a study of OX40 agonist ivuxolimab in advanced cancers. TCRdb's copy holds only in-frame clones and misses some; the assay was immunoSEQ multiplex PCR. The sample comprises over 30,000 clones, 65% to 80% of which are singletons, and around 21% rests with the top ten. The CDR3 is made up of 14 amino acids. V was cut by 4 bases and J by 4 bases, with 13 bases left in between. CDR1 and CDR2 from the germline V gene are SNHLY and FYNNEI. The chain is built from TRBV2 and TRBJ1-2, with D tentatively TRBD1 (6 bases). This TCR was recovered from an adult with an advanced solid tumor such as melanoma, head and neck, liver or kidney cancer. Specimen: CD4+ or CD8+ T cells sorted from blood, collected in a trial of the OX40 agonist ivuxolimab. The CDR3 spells CASSATGNFYGYTF. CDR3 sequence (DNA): TGTGCCAGCAGTGCTACAGGGAATTTCTATGGCTACACCTTC.